This paragraph reports one T cell receptor beta chain. Its antigen is not identified. This sample is drawn from a study of Ad26.COV2.S vaccination and SARS-CoV-2 variants. Produced via immunoSEQ multiplex PCR; TCRdb's table is partial and in-frame only. Of hundreds of thousands of clones in the sample, approximately 92% were seen once. Unmatched junction bases numbered 2, after V lost 4 bases and J lost 0 bases. Germline lookup yields CDR1 KGHDR and CDR2 SFDVKD. The CDR3 runs to 16 residues. Study results and caveats: Breadth and depth estimates from TCRs may understate total T cell responses. Higher spike-specific TCR breadth was found in vaccine recipients than in placebo recipients.

Stated treatment: about 20 received Ad26.COV2.S at low or high dose, single or two shots; roughly 5 received placebo; per-sample allocation not given. Samples analyzed were those drawn on day 63 after the first vaccine or placebo injection. V gene TRBV24-1 combines with J gene TRBJ2-6, with TRBD1 matching 7 bases. The clonotype originates from a person between 18 and 59 years old who received the Ad26.COV2.S COVID-19 vaccine or a placebo. Sample: peripheral blood, taken in a trial of Ad26.COV2.S vaccine versus placebo. The CDR3 protein is CATSDDRVSGANVLTF. The CDR3 nucleotides read TGTGCCACCAGTGACGACAGGGTCTCTGGGGCCAACGTCCTGACTTTC.